This T cell receptor beta chain is drawn from a study of early T cells in non-severe SARS-CoV-2 infection. The overall study: Chains were not paired, and sequencing was done on bulk RNA from unsorted whole blood. Study observations and caveats: Anti-spike CD8 responses were favored by VDJdb matching, which missed private and CD4 specificities.

As concerns this clonotype: Its antigen is undetermined.

The germline CDR1 and CDR2 sequences are SGHAT and FQNNGV. This CDR3 comprises 15 residues. Trimming removed 1 base at V and 3 bases at J, with 12 bases between. Attachment of unique molecular identifiers was made to individual cDNA molecules. Each CDR3 protein gets one entry after TCRdb re-called the 5' RACE reads with MiXCR. The repertoire holds about 120,000 distinct CDR3 sequences, roughly 12% seen once, with less than 4.5% in the top ten. This clonotype was sampled from an adult who was a healthcare worker with PCR-confirmed SARS-CoV-2 infection or an uninfected control (not recorded which). Source: whole blood, taken at baseline. The chain uses TRBV11-2 and TRBJ2-5; D possibly corresponds to TRBD2 (7 bases). CDR3 loop: CASSLGAGAKETQYF. CDR3 sequence (DNA): TGTGCCAGCAGCTTAGGGGCGGGGGCCAAAGAGACCCAGTACTTC.